These T cell receptor beta chains were read from a single sample in a study of CD8+CD57+ T cells in acquired aplastic anemia. TCRdb redid the calling of the reads with MiXCR, one entry per CDR3 protein. The table lists roughly 250,000 distinct CDR3 sequences, 40% to 50% of them singletons. The sequencing sample was made of sorted CD4+, CD8+, or CD8+CD57+ T cells (not recorded which) from PBMCs. These receptors all come from a human donor with aplastic anemia. CDR3s leave out the opening cysteine and the closing phenylalanine or tryptophan. The order of the fields is D gene, V gene, J gene, CDR3 protein. D genes are given only for firm matches.

d_gene: .
v_gene: TRBV10-3
j_gene: TRBJ2-7
CDR3aa: AISDRSSDTSYEQY

d_gene: TRBD1
v_gene: TRBV25-1
j_gene: TRBJ2-7
CDR3aa: ASSEGAAYEQY

d_gene: .
v_gene: TRBV5-1
j_gene: TRBJ1-6
CDR3aa: ASSLISPFH

d_gene: .
v_gene: TRBV18
j_gene: TRBJ1-4
CDR3aa: ASSPPDAVEKLF

d_gene: .
v_gene: TRBV19
j_gene: TRBJ1-1
CDR3aa: ASTWSLVAEAF

d_gene: .
v_gene: TRBV5-4
j_gene: TRBJ2-7
CDR3aa: ASSQTPLDHEQY

d_gene: TRBD2
v_gene: TRBV6-5
j_gene: TRBJ2-7
CDR3aa: ASRTSGSYEQY

d_gene: TRBD1
v_gene: TRBV7-2
j_gene: TRBJ2-1
CDR3aa: ASSFDRDDEQF

d_gene: .
v_gene: TRBV4-1
j_gene: TRBJ2-7
CDR3aa: ASSQQTAVTYEQY

d_gene: .
v_gene: TRBV7-9
j_gene: TRBJ1-6
CDR3aa: ASSTHDRGGAASPLH

d_gene: .
v_gene: TRBV7-9
j_gene: TRBJ1-3
CDR3aa: ASSSLLGSGNTIY

d_gene: .
v_gene: TRBV6-5
j_gene: TRBJ1-6
CDR3aa: ASRPHGRENSPLH

d_gene: TRBD2
v_gene: TRBV20-1
j_gene: TRBJ2-7
CDR3aa: SADKRLAERDSYEQY

d_gene: .
v_gene: TRBV25-1
j_gene: TRBJ1-1
CDR3aa: ASSGLLGSPEAF

d_gene: .
v_gene: TRBV15
j_gene: TRBJ2-7
CDR3aa: ATSRSGRKREQY

d_gene: .
v_gene: TRBV27
j_gene: TRBJ2-7
CDR3aa: ASSSGQFYEQY

d_gene: TRBD1
v_gene: TRBV5-1
j_gene: TRBJ1-2
CDR3aa: ASSLGTGVYGYT

d_gene: .
v_gene: TRBV29-1
j_gene: TRBJ2-1
CDR3aa: SVDQAQAKQF

d_gene: .
v_gene: TRBV19
j_gene: TRBJ1-5
CDR3aa: ASSIGQYSNQPQH

d_gene: .
v_gene: TRBV7-2
j_gene: TRBJ2-2
CDR3aa: ASSLRTRNTGELF

d_gene: .
v_gene: TRBV15
j_gene: TRBJ1-1
CDR3aa: ATSSEGGNTEAF

d_gene: .
v_gene: TRBV15
j_gene: TRBJ2-1
CDR3aa: ATSRPGAYNEQF

d_gene: .
v_gene: TRBV10-3
j_gene: TRBJ1-2
CDR3aa: ASSPDAGYGYT

d_gene: .
v_gene: TRBV7-3
j_gene: TRBJ2-7
CDR3aa: ASSIGVYEQY

d_gene: .
v_gene: TRBV29-1
j_gene: TRBJ1-1
CDR3aa: SVGKDTEAF

d_gene: TRBD1
v_gene: TRBV29-1
j_gene: TRBJ2-5
CDR3aa: SVVGAGQGLPAQETQY

d_gene: .
v_gene: TRBV19
j_gene: TRBJ1-3
CDR3aa: ASSGGSGNTIY

d_gene: .
v_gene: TRBV15
j_gene: TRBJ1-2
CDR3aa: ATSRHGGAGNYGYT

d_gene: TRBD2
v_gene: TRBV6-4
j_gene: TRBJ2-6
CDR3aa: ASSDERDANVLT

d_gene: .
v_gene: TRBV28
j_gene: TRBJ1-2
CDR3aa: ASNLLVAQYGYT

d_gene: TRBD1
v_gene: TRBV29-1
j_gene: TRBJ1-2
CDR3aa: SVPTGGFPT

d_gene: .
v_gene: TRBV15
j_gene: TRBJ2-2
CDR3aa: ATSIPRGTGELF

d_gene: .
v_gene: TRBV20-1
j_gene: TRBJ1-3
CDR3aa: SATLGISGNTVY

d_gene: .
v_gene: TRBV24-1
j_gene: TRBJ2-5
CDR3aa: ATREVRAGTQETQY

d_gene: TRBD2
v_gene: TRBV9
j_gene: TRBJ2-3
CDR3aa: ASSDVAGGTDTQY

d_gene: TRBD1
v_gene: TRBV5-8
j_gene: TRBJ2-7
CDR3aa: ASSLNGQGSYEQY

d_gene: .
v_gene: TRBV7-8
j_gene: TRBJ2-6
CDR3aa: ASSVTLGSGANVLT

d_gene: TRBD2
v_gene: TRBV15
j_gene: TRBJ2-7
CDR3aa: ATNSGVDEQY

d_gene: TRBD1
v_gene: TRBV5-6
j_gene: TRBJ2-5
CDR3aa: ASSFRDRGQETQY

d_gene: .
v_gene: TRBV5-1
j_gene: TRBJ2-5
CDR3aa: ASSRGAVGETQY

d_gene: .
v_gene: TRBV9
j_gene: TRBJ1-1
CDR3aa: ASTETDLMNTEAF

d_gene: TRBD2
v_gene: TRBV9
j_gene: TRBJ2-1
CDR3aa: ASSNIRIGEGEQF

d_gene: TRBD2
v_gene: TRBV5-8
j_gene: TRBJ2-1
CDR3aa: ASSTTSGLLNEQF

d_gene: .
v_gene: TRBV10-3
j_gene: TRBJ2-1
CDR3aa: ASSYEKGRPYEQF

d_gene: .
v_gene: TRBV20-1
j_gene: TRBJ1-5
CDR3aa: SARAGQRHQPQH

d_gene: .
v_gene: TRBV6-1
j_gene: TRBJ2-7
CDR3aa: ASSHGQNYEQY

d_gene: .
v_gene: TRBV20-1
j_gene: TRBJ1-1
CDR3aa: SYSRTANTEAF

d_gene: .
v_gene: TRBV24-1
j_gene: TRBJ2-7
CDR3aa: ATSRPGSYEQY

d_gene: .
v_gene: TRBV11-1
j_gene: TRBJ1-1
CDR3aa: ASSLGREDTGAF